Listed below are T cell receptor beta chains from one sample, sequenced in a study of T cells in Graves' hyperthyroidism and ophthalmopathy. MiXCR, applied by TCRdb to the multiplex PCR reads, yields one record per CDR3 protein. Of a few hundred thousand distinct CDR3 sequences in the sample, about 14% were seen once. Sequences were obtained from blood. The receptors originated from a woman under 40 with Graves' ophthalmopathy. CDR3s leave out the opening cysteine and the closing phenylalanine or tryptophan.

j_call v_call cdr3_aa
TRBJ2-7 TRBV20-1 SASNGLENYEQY
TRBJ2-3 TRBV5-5 ASSPTREADTQY
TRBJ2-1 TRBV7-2 AGSLVGTHRTPRSNF
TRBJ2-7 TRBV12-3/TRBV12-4 ASMETGENEQY
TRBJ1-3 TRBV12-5 ASGLAWWWPGLQDPVSGNTIY
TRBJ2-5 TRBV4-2 ASSRGTGGIDEETQY
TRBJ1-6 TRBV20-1 SGSEGDSPLH
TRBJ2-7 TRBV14 ASSGWTGSPEQY
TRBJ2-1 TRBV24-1 ATSDPSGGSSYNEQF
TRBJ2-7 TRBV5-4 ASSSWDTFYEQY
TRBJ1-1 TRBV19 ASSIGFATGVNTEAF
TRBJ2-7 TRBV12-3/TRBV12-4 ASSETSGAVYEQY
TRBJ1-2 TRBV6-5 ASSYSPPGDYGYT
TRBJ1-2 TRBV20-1 SARTGQGDYGYT
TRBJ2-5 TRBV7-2 ASSYKGGGASETQY
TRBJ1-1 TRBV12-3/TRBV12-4 ASRNLQGLNTEAF
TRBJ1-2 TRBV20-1 SASSRSGGGYGYT
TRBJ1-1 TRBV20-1 SAFGYTEAF
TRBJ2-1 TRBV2 ASRADRGYYNEQF
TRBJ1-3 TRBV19 ASSIRRGRNTIY
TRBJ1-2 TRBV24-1 ATSDSGGGNGYT
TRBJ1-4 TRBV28 ASSWAPDRGLEKLF
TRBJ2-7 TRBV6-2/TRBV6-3 ASAPTVSQGVPYEQY
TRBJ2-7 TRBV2 ASSSGGSTYEQY
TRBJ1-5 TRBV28 ASSFGSLENQPQH
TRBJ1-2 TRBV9 ASFGGGGFYGYT
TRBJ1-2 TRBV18 ASSPQGSLYGYT
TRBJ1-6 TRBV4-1 ASSPLDLVSSYNSPLH
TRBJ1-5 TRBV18 ASSQYGTFDQPQH
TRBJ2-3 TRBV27 ASSPRVARTDTQY
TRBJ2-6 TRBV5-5 ASQGLSGANVLT
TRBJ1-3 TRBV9 ASSVELQGDGNTIY
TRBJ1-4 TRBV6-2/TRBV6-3 ASSHPGTGYEKLF
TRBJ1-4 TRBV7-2 ASSSPQGLDEKLF
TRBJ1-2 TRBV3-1 ASSQETRWESRYGYT
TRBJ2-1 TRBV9 ASSVVGSYNEQF
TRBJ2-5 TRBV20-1 SARRVGGLETQY
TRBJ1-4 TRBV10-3 AISEVGYSRRGEKLF
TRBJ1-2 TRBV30 AWSGGLAPYGYT
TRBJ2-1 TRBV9 ASSALSGTTYNEQF
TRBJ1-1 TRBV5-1 ASSLRGHTEAF
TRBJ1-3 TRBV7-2 ASSLQGAEGNTIY
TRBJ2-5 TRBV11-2 ASSWTTHPWRETQY